Sequencing of this T cell receptor beta chain was carried out in a study of cytomegalovirus exposure and HLA in healthy donors. Repertoires were generated with immunoSEQ multiplex PCR, while TCRdb's copy carries only in-frame clones and drops some. The sample consists of over 75,000 clones, roughly 85% of them appearing once. This clone was recorded a few times. Deletions cut 8 bases from V and 8 bases from J, with 12 bases between. This CDR3 comprises 12 residues. CDR1 and CDR2 from the germline V gene are SNHLY and FYNNEI. The gene calls are TRBV2 and TRBJ2-2; D is undetermined. The sequenced sample was PBMCs. This receptor was taken from a man aged 18 to 30 in good health and CMV-seropositive. This CDR3 is CASVSATGELFF. CDR3 sequence (DNA): TGTGCCAGCGTGAGCGCCACAGGGGAGCTGTTTTTT.